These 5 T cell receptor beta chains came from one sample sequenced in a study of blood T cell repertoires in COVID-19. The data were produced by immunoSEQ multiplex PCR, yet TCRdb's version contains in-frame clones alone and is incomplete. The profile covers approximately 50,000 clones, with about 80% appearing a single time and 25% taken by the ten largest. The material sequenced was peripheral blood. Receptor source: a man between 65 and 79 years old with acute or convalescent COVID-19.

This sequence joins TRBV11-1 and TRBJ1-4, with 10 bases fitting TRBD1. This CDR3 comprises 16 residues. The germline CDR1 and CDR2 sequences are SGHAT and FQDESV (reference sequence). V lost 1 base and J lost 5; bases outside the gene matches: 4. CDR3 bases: TGTGCCAGCAGCTTAGGGCCGGGACAGGGGAATGAAAAACTGTTTTTT. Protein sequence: CASSLGPGQGNEKLFF.

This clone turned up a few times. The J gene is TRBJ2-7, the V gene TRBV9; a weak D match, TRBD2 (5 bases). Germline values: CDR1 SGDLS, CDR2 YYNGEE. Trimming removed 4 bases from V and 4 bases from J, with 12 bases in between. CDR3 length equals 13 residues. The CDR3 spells CASSPGLTYEQYF. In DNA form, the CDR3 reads TGTGCCAGCAGCCCAGGACTGACTTACGAGCAGTACTTC.

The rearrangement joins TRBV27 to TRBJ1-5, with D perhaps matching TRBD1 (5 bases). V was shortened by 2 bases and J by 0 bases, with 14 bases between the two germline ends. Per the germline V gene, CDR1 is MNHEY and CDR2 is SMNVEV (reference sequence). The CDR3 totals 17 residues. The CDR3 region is CASSLRATAYSNQPQHF. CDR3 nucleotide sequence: TGTGCCAGCAGTTTACGCGCGACAGCGTATAGCAATCAGCCCCAGCATTTT.

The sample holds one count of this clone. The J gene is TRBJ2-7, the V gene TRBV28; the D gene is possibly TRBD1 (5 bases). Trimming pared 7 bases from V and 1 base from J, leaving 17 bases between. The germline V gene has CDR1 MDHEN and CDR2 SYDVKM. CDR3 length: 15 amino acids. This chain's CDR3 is CASTTRAGNSYEQYF. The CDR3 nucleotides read TGTGCCAGCACCACCAGGGCAGGGAATTCCTACGAGCAGTACTTC.

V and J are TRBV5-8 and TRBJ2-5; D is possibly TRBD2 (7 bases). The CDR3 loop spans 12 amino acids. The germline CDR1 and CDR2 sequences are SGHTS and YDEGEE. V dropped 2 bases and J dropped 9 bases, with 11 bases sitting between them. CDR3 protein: CASSFQGRAQYF. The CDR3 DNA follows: TGTGCCAGCAGCTTTCAGGGGAGGGCCCAGTACTTC.